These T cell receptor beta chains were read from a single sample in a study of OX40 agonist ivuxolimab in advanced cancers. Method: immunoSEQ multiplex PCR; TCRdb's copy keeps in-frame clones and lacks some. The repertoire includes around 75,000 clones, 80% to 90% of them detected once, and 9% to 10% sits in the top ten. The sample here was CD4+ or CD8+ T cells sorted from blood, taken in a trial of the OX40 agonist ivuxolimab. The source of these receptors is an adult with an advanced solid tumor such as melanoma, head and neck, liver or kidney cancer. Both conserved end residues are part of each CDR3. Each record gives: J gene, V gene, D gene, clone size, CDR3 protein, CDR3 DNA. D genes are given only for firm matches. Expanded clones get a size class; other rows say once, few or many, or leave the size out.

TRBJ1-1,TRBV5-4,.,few,CACSGTPTMNTEAFF,TGTGCCTGCTCCGGGACCCCGACCATGAACACTGAAGCTTTCTTT
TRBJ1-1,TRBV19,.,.,CASSIAGYNTEAFF,TGTGCCAGTAGTATAGCAGGGTATAACACTGAAGCTTTCTTT
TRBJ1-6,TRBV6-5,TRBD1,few,CASSRQGGNSPLHF,TGTGCCAGCAGCAGACAGGGCGGGAATTCACCCCTCCACTTT
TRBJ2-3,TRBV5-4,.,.,CASSDPRGTDTQYF,TGTGCCAGCAGCGATCCTCGGGGAACAGATACGCAGTATTTT
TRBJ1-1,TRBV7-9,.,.,CASGWALNTEAFF,TGTGCCAGCGGGTGGGCGTTGAACACTGAAGCTTTCTTT
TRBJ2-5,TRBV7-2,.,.,CASSLGQGGHQETQYF,TGTGCCAGCAGCTTAGGGCAGGGGGGCCACCAAGAGACCCAGTACTTC
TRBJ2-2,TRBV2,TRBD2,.,CASSAGTSFTGELFF,TGTGCCAGCAGTGCGGGGACTAGTTTCACCGGGGAGCTGTTTTTT
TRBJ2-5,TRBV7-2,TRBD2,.,CASSSQTSGLETQYF,TGTGCCAGCAGCTCTCAGACTAGCGGGTTGGAGACCCAGTACTTC
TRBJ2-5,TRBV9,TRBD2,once,CASSVLSGGRGETQYF,TGTGCCAGCAGCGTCCTTAGCGGGGGAAGGGGAGAGACCCAGTACTTC
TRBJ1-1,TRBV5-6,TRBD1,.,CASSWGDRGSEAFF,TGTGCCAGCAGCTGGGGGGACAGGGGCTCTGAAGCTTTCTTT
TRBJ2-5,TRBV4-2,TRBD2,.,CASSRISGTTKETQYF,TGTGCCAGCAGCCGCATCTCGGGGACTACCAAAGAGACCCAGTACTTC
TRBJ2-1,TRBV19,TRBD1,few,CASTSTGWNEQFF,TGTGCCAGTACCTCGACAGGGTGGAATGAGCAGTTCTTC
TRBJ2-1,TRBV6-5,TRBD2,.,CATQGGLAGANEQFF,TGTGCCACCCAGGGAGGGCTTGCCGGGGCGAATGAGCAGTTCTTC
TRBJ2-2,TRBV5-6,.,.,CASTSGPFAGELFF,TGTGCCAGCACCTCCGGACCCTTCGCCGGGGAGCTGTTTTTT
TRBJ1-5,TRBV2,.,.,CASSVGYSNQPQHF,TGTGCCAGCAGTGTCGGTTATAGCAATCAGCCCCAGCATTTT
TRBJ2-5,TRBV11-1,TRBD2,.,CASSLELAGQETQYF,TGTGCCAGCAGCTTAGAACTAGCGGGACAAGAGACCCAGTACTTC
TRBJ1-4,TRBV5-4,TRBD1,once,CASSSGTAVRKLFF,TGTGCCAGCAGCTCCGGGACAGCGGTTCGGAAACTGTTTTTT
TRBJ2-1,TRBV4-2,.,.,CASSQDGFPGLNGEQFF,TGTGCCAGCAGCCAAGACGGGTTCCCGGGACTTAACGGTGAGCAGTTCTTC
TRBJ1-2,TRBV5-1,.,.,CASSLEQLGGSYTF,TGCGCCAGCAGCTTGGAACAGTTGGGTGGTAGCTACACCTTC
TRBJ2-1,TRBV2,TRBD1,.,CASSDEEDRNFF,TGTGCCAGCAGCGATGAAGAGGACAGGAATTTCTTC
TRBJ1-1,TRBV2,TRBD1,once,CASRAGQATEAFF,TGTGCCAGCAGGGCCGGACAGGCCACTGAAGCTTTCTTT
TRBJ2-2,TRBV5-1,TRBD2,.,CASLPGLATGELFF,TGCGCCAGTTTACCGGGACTAGCTACCGGGGAGCTGTTTTTT
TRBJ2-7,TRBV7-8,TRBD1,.,CASSFEVAGQGFSYEQYF,TGTGCCAGCAGCTTTGAAGTCGCAGGACAGGGGTTCTCCTACGAGCAGTACTTC
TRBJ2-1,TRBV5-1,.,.,CASSRGPFAEQFF,TGCGCCAGCAGCAGAGGGCCGTTTGCTGAGCAGTTCTTC
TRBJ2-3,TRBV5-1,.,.,CASSLVVSTDTQYF,TGCGCCAGCAGCTTGGTGGTGAGCACAGATACGCAGTATTTT
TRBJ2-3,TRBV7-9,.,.,CASTNGDTQYF,TGTGCCAGCACAAACGGGGATACGCAGTATTTT
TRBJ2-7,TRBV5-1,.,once,CASSLVGIHEQYF,TGCGCCAGCAGCTTGGTGGGGATACACGAGCAGTACTTC